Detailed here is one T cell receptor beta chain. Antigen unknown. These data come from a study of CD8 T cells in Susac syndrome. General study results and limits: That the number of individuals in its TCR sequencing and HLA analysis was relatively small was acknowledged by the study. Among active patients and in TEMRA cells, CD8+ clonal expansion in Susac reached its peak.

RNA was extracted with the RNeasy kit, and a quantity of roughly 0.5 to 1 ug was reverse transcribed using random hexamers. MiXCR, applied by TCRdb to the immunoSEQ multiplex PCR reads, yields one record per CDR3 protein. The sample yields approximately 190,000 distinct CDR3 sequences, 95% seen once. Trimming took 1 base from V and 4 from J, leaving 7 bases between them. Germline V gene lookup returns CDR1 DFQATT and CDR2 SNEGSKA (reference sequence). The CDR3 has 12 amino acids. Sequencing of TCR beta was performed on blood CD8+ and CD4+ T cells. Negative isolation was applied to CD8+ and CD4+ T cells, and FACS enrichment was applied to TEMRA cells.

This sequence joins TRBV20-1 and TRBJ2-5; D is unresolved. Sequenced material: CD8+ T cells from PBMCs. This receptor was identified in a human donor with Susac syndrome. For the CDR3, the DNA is TGCAGTGCTAGAGGTGAAGGAGAGACCCAGTACTTC. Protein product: CSARGEGETQYF.